Presented here are 21 T cell receptor beta chains from one specimen sequenced in a study of siplizumab effects on memory and regulatory T cells. This table comes from immunoSEQ multiplex PCR, and its TCRdb copy is limited to in-frame clones, with some not included. The sample yields roughly 120,000 clones, less than 95% seen once. The sequencing sample was made of non-Treg CD4+ T cells sorted from blood. The receptors shown here come from a human donor in good health.

This clone was counted between two and nine times. The chain links TRBV5-4 to TRBJ2-5; D remains ambiguous. Germline CDR1 SGHNT, CDR2 YYREEE (reference sequence). The CDR3 is made up of 14 amino acids. V was clipped by 0 bases and J by 1 base, with 7 bases between them. The CDR3 DNA follows: TGTGCCAGCAGCTTGGTGTGGAGCCAAGAGACCCAGTACTTC. Its protein product is CASSLVWSQETQYF. The full variable domain, with the rest looked up from reference TRBV5-4 and TRBJ2-5, is ETGVTQSPTHLIKTRGQQVTLRCSSQSGHNTVSWYQQALGQGPQFIFQYYREEENGRGNFPPRFSGLQFPNYSSELNVNALELDDSALYLCASSLVWSQETQYFGPGTRLLVL.

The V gene is TRBV18, the J gene TRBJ2-3, with D possibly being TRBD1 (6 bases). V gave up 10 bases and J gave up 2 bases, with 22 bases separating them. The V gene's germline CDR1 is KGHSH and CDR2 LQKENI. The CDR3 runs 16 residues. The CDR3 DNA reads as TGTGCCACCGCGAGAAACAGGGTAGGGGTCACAGATACGCAGTATTTT. Translating gives CATARNRVGVTDTQYF.

This sequence joins TRBV27 and TRBJ1-1; 8 nucleotides agree with TRBD1. The ends lost 4 bases at V and 11 bases at J; junction bases unmatched: 15. Germline assignment: CDR1 MNHEY and CDR2 SMNVEV (reference sequence). The CDR3 has 15 amino acids. CDR3 sequence: CASSYGQGSLYQAFF. In DNA, the CDR3 is TGTGCCAGCAGTTACGGACAGGGAAGCCTTTACCAGGCTTTCTTT.

The chain recombines TRBV11-2 with TRBJ2-2; D uncertain. Germline V lookup: CDR1 SGHAT, CDR2 FQNNGV. The CDR3 totals 13 residues. V dropped 6 bases and J dropped 4 bases, with 9 bases sitting between them. CDR3 sequence reads: CASSRVLTGELFF. The CDR3 nucleotides are TGTGCCAGCAGTCGGGTCCTCACCGGGGAGCTGTTTTTT.

This chain connects TRBV30 to TRBJ1-2; TRBD1 is a possible D gene (6 bases). The germline CDR1 and CDR2 sequences are GTSNPN and SVGIG (reference sequence). V shed 3 bases and J shed 8 bases, with 19 bases lying between them. This CDR3 comprises 14 residues. The CDR3 is CAWSAGQSPVGYTF. The CDR3 coding sequence is TGTGCCTGGAGCGCGGGACAATCTCCTGTCGGCTACACCTTC.

This chain uses TRBV4-1 with TRBJ2-7; either TRBD1 or TRBD2 may fit D (5 bases each). Germline CDR1 MGHRA, CDR2 YSYEKL. V lost 1 base, J lost 5 bases, and 18 bases lay in between. This CDR3 is built from 16 residues. This CDR3 is CASSQVVPGTNHEQYF. DNA for the CDR3: TGCGCCAGCAGCCAAGTGGTACCGGGGACGAACCACGAGCAGTACTTC.

V gene TRBV10-3 combines with J gene TRBJ2-2, with 8 bases aligning to TRBD1. The CDR3 is 14 residues long. Trimming took 6 bases from V and 8 from J; bases not matched to a gene: 8. Germline loops: CDR1 ENHRY, CDR2 SYGVKD. The CDR3 sequence is CAIRGQAPRGELFF. DNA of the CDR3: TGTGCCATCAGGGGACAGGCCCCGCGGGGGGAGCTGTTTTTT.

The chain joins TRBV19 to TRBJ1-4, with unresolved D. The V and J ends lost 4 bases and 0 bases respectively, with 12 bases between them. Per germline, CDR1 LNHDA and CDR2 SQIVND (reference sequence). This CDR3 region has 16 residues. CDR3 DNA: TGTGCCAGTAGTAGCCGGAGCCAGTCAACTAATGAAAAACTGTTTTTT. It yields the protein CASSSRSQSTNEKLFF.

The chain uses TRBV2 and TRBJ1-2; D is uncertain. The length of the CDR3 is 14 residues. V was shortened by 3 bases and J by 0 bases, with 8 bases between the two germline ends. Germline V gene lookup returns CDR1 SNHLY and CDR2 FYNNEI. The DNA for the CDR3 is TGTGCCAGCAGTGAGGCGGGGACTAACTATGGCTACACCTTC. It codes for CASSEAGTNYGYTF.

The rearrangement uses TRBV6-5 and TRBJ2-7, with 7 bases identical to TRBD2. Looked up from germline, CDR1 is MNHEY and CDR2 is SVGAGI. This CDR3 spans 15 amino acids. V lost 2 bases, J lost 1 base, and 5 bases stayed unmatched. This CDR3 reads CASSYGAGESYEQYF. The CDR3, as DNA: TGTGCCAGCAGTTACGGGGCGGGAGAGTCCTACGAGCAGTACTTC.

The V call is TRBV6-1, the J call TRBJ1-5; D is uncertain. V lost 1 base and J lost 1, with 11 bases in between. This CDR3 has 16 residues. Germline V gene lookup returns CDR1 MNHNS and CDR2 SASEGT. CDR3 DNA sequence: TGTGCCAGCAGTGAAGTCCGGGGTGGGAGCAATCAGCCCCAGCATTTT. It specifies CASSEVRGGSNQPQHF.

The rearrangement links TRBV6-5 to TRBJ2-5; TRBD1 might be the D (6 bases). From germline, CDR1 is MNHEY and CDR2 SVGAGI. Trimming cost V 8 bases and J 10 bases, with 20 bases left between them. The length of the CDR3 is 13 residues. The CDR3 is CASSSDSLQGQYF. Written as DNA, the CDR3 is TGTGCCAGCTCCTCGGACAGTTTACAGGGCCAGTACTTC.

This clone occurred a few times. The chain couples TRBV18 to TRBJ1-2; D is unclear. The CDR3 has 16 amino acids. Trimming pared 4 bases from V and 0 bases from J, leaving 15 bases between. The germline V gene encodes CDR1 KGHSH and CDR2 LQKENI. Written as DNA, the CDR3 is TGTGCCAGCTCACAGAAAACGAACCCTACTAACTATGGCTACACCTTC. Protein: CASSQKTNPTNYGYTF.

V and J are TRBV28 and TRBJ1-1; 7 nucleotides match TRBD1. Germline-derived CDR1 and CDR2 are MDHEN and SYDVKM. The CDR3 loop spans 12 amino acids. The V gene end was trimmed by 5 bases and the J gene end by 9 bases; junction bases not matched to a gene: 6. The CDR3 DNA reads TGTGCCAGCAGTCGCAGGGGGTTGAAAGCTTTCTTT. Translation: CASSRRGLKAFF.

V gene TRBV6-1 combines with J gene TRBJ2-3; no clear D. The V gene lost 3 bases and the J gene lost 0 bases, with 10 bases spanning the gap. The CDR3 spans 15 residues. CDR1 is MNHNS, CDR2 SASEGT, per germline. CDR3 amino acids: CASSDLGVSTDTQYF. CDR3 nucleotides: TGTGCCAGCAGTGACCTAGGAGTGAGCACAGATACGCAGTATTTT.

The rearrangement uses TRBV19 and TRBJ2-2; TRBD2 aligns across 9 bases. V lost 3 bases to trimming and J lost 1 base; unmatched junction nucleotides: 0. Looked up from germline, CDR1 is LNHDA and CDR2 is SQIVND (reference sequence). There are 15 residues in the CDR3. CDR3 DNA sequence: TGTGCCAGTAGTATGACTAGCGGGAACACCGGGGAGCTGTTTTTT. It encodes CASSMTSGNTGELFF.

V is TRBV12-5 and J is TRBJ2-2; D possibly uses TRBD1 or TRBD2 (5 bases each). Trimming stripped 0 bases from V and 4 bases from J, with 12 bases between. The CDR3 loop spans 16 amino acids. Germline assignment: CDR1 LGHNT and CDR2 FRNRAP. The CDR3 nucleotides read TGTGCTAGTGGTTTGGTATTTGGGGCGGGCACCGGGGAGCTGTTTTTT. Its protein is CASGLVFGAGTGELFF.

The chain couples TRBV7-2 to TRBJ2-7; TRBD1 aligns across 9 bases. After removal of 5 bases from V and 6 bases from J, the junction contained 11 bases not matched to a gene. This CDR3 contains 15 residues. Germline V gives CDR1 SGHTA, CDR2 FQGNSA. This CDR3 reads CASSLPGTGLGEQYF. CDR3 nucleotides: TGTGCCAGCAGCCTCCCCGGGACAGGGTTGGGCGAGCAGTACTTC.

This chain links TRBV11-3 with TRBJ2-5, with 8 bases aligning to TRBD2. V lost 5 bases, J lost 4 bases, and 3 bases stayed unmatched. This CDR3 is built from 13 residues. Germline lookup yields CDR1 SGHNT and CDR2 YENEEA. CDR3 region: CASSGTRSETQYF. The CDR3 DNA reads as TGTGCCAGCAGCGGGACTAGGTCAGAGACCCAGTACTTC.

The V and J genes are TRBV29-1 and TRBJ1-2, with TRBD1 identical over 8 bases. CDR1 SQVTM and CDR2 ANQGSEA come from the germline V gene. Unmatched junction bases numbered 5, after V lost 6 bases and J lost 5 bases. This CDR3 is 12 amino acids long. CDR3 bases: TGCAGCGTATTTACAGGGGGTTATGGCTACACCTTC. This encodes CSVFTGGYGYTF.

This clone is a singleton in its sample. The CDR3 DNA sequence: TGTGCCTGGAGTTCAAGCGAGAGCACAGATACGCAGTATTTT. Amino acid sequence: CAWSSSESTDTQYF. This chain uses TRBV30 with TRBJ2-3; D is uncertain. Germline CDR1 is GTSNPN and CDR2 is SVGIG (reference sequence). V dropped 2 bases and J dropped 0 bases, with 9 bases sitting between them. The CDR3 is 14 amino acids.